These T cell receptor beta chains were read from a single sample in a study of vaccination effects on CD4 cells after COVID-19. Measured with immunoSEQ multiplex PCR; TCRdb has only the in-frame clones, and not every one. The sample comprises 65,000 to 90,000 clones, around 79% of which are singletons, and over 9.5% rests with the top ten. These receptors have no identified antigens. The source material was CD4+ T cells from PBMCs cultured with SARS-CoV-2 spike peptides, sampled before COVID-19 vaccination. These receptors were taken from a human donor who received a COVID-19 vaccine. The CDR3 runs from the conserved cysteine through the conserved F or W. D genes are given only for firm matches. Size is stated for part of the rows, as once, few or many counts, or as a class when the clone is expanded.

J,size,V,D,DNA,CDR3
TRBJ2-2,NA,TRBV5-5,NA,TGTGCCAGCAGCTTGTATCTTCTGGGATCGGTAACCGGGGAGCTGTTTTTT,CASSLYLLGSVTGELFF
TRBJ1-1,few,TRBV2,TRBD1,TGTGCCAGCAAGCCAACCGGGACAGGGGGTGAAGCTTTCTTT,CASKPTGTGGEAFF
TRBJ1-1,NA,TRBV28,TRBD1,TGTGCCAGCAGTTTCTCGGTAGGGGCAGGGGGAAACACTGAAGCTTTCTTT,CASSFSVGAGGNTEAFF
TRBJ2-2,NA,TRBV1,NA,TGCACCAGCAGCCATCCGACGACCCTAGCCGGGGAGCTGTTTTTT,CTSSHPTTLAGELFF
TRBJ1-5,few,TRBV4-1,NA,TGCGCCAGCAGCCAAGATCAGGATCAGCCCCAGCATTTT,CASSQDQDQPQHF
TRBJ1-4,NA,TRBV27,TRBD1,TGTGCCAGCAGTTCAACAGGGGTGCCTAATGAAAAACTGTTTTTT,CASSSTGVPNEKLFF
TRBJ1-3,NA,TRBV28,TRBD1,TGTGCCAGCAGTTCCGGGACAGGCCGCTCCTCTGGAAACACCATATATTTT,CASSSGTGRSSGNTIYF
TRBJ1-2,NA,TRBV10-3,NA,TGTGCCATCAGTGATTCGGTACAGGCGTATGGCTACACCTTC,CAISDSVQAYGYTF
TRBJ2-3,once,TRBV12-5,NA,TGTGCTAGTGGTCCCCCACAGGGCGGAACAGTGCAGTATTTT,CASGPPQGGTVQYF
TRBJ1-1,NA,TRBV5-3,NA,TGTGCCAGAAGCTTGGATCCGGGGGCGAGAGGAACTGAAGCTTTCTTT,CARSLDPGARGTEAFF
TRBJ2-5,NA,TRBV5-1,NA,TGCGCCAGCAGCTGGGAAGAGACCCAGTACTTC,CASSWEETQYF
TRBJ1-2,once,TRBV19,NA,TGTGCCAGTAGTATGGGCCAGCTTAACTATGGCTACACCTTC,CASSMGQLNYGYTF
TRBJ1-4,NA,TRBV19,TRBD1,TGTGCCAGTAGTTCGACAGGGGCCGTTGAAAAACTGTTTTTT,CASSSTGAVEKLFF
TRBJ1-2,NA,TRBV6-6,NA,TGTGCCAGCAGGGGCCTTAACTATGGCTACACCTTC,CASRGLNYGYTF
TRBJ1-1,once,TRBV20-1,NA,TGCAGTGCTAGGCCGGGACGGGAAGCTTTCTTT,CSARPGREAFF
TRBJ1-1,few,TRBV4-1,TRBD1,TGCGCCAGCAGCCAAGGACAGGGAGGGAACACTGAAGCTTTCTTT,CASSQGQGGNTEAFF
TRBJ2-1,NA,TRBV30,TRBD1,TGTGCCTGGAGTGAGCAGGGACAGGGTATCAATGAGCAGTTCTTC,CAWSEQGQGINEQFF
TRBJ1-1,NA,TRBV6-5,NA,TGTGCCAGCAGGACCAGGGGAACTGAAGCTTTCTTT,CASRTRGTEAFF
TRBJ1-2,NA,TRBV5-1,NA,TGCGCCAGCAGCTTGGGCCAGTCAAACTATGGCTACACCTTC,CASSLGQSNYGYTF
TRBJ1-1,NA,TRBV7-3,NA,TGTGCCAGCAGCTTAGTAGGGAACACTGAAGCTTTCTTT,CASSLVGNTEAFF
TRBJ2-2,NA,TRBV4-1,NA,TGCGCCAGCAGCCAACGAACAGGGTGGACCGGGGAGCTGTTTTTT,CASSQRTGWTGELFF
TRBJ2-3,NA,TRBV5-1,NA,TGCGCCAGCACCGTATCGGGAGATACGCAGTATTTT,CASTVSGDTQYF
TRBJ2-2,NA,TRBV2,NA,TGTGCCAGCAGTGAAAAACGGGCCGGGGAGCTGTTTTTT,CASSEKRAGELFF
TRBJ1-2,few,TRBV30,NA,TGTGCCTGGAGTAGGTCGGCTGGCTACACCTTC,CAWSRSAGYTF
TRBJ2-5,NA,TRBV2,NA,TGTGCCAGCACTCCAACCCGGGACCCCAGAGAGACCCAGTACTTC,CASTPTRDPRETQYF
TRBJ1-1,NA,TRBV19,TRBD1,TGTGCCAGTAGGGTCCAGACAGGGGCTTTTTCAGCTTTCTTT,CASRVQTGAFSAFF
TRBJ1-1,NA,TRBV6-5,TRBD1,TGTGCCAGCAGTCCGGGACAGTACGGTGAAGCTTTCTTT,CASSPGQYGEAFF
TRBJ1-1,NA,TRBV6-5,NA,TGTGCCAGCGGCCGGGGGGAGGCTGAAGCTTTCTTT,CASGRGEAEAFF
TRBJ2-5,NA,TRBV4-1,TRBD2,TGCGCCAGCAGCCAAGCCCCCGCGGTAATAGCGGGGGGTTGGGAGACCCAGTACTTC,CASSQAPAVIAGGWETQYF
TRBJ2-3,once,TRBV4-3,NA,TGCGCCAGCAGCCTGGGAGGGGGCAGGGCAGATACGCAGTATTTT,CASSLGGGRADTQYF
TRBJ2-5,once,TRBV2,NA,TGTGCCAGCAGTGGCCCGATGACACGTGGGGAGACCCAGTACTTC,CASSGPMTRGETQYF
TRBJ1-2,NA,TRBV6-5,NA,TGTGCTATCTACAGGCAGAACTATGGCTACACCTTC,CAIYRQNYGYTF